This record covers a single T cell receptor (beta chain). The entry originates in a study of blood T cell repertoires in COVID-19. As for the study in general: Acute and convalescent COVID-19 samples came from the United States, Italy and Spain. T cells, B-cell-depleted T cells, or PBMCs provided the cDNA or gDNA that served as material.

As processed by the authors: Amplification of reference gene primers was used by the study to estimate nucleated cell counts. Sequencing used immunoSEQ multiplex PCR; TCRdb keeps in-frame clones, though not all of them. V, J and clone size reflect that table, while D and trimming were determined from the DNA. The sample lists about 210,000 clones, about four fifths occurring once. This CDR3 contains 12 residues. V lost 5 bases and J 8 bases, leaving 12 bases between the germline ends. CDR1 SGHTA and CDR2 FQGNSA come from the germline V gene. The rearrangement links TRBV7-2 to TRBJ1-2; D may be TRBD1 (5 bases). The sample was peripheral blood. The sequence came from a woman aged 45-65 years with active or convalescent COVID-19. The DNA for the CDR3 is TGTGCCAGCAGCCCAGACAGACTCGGCTACACCTTC. Translation: CASSPDRLGYTF.